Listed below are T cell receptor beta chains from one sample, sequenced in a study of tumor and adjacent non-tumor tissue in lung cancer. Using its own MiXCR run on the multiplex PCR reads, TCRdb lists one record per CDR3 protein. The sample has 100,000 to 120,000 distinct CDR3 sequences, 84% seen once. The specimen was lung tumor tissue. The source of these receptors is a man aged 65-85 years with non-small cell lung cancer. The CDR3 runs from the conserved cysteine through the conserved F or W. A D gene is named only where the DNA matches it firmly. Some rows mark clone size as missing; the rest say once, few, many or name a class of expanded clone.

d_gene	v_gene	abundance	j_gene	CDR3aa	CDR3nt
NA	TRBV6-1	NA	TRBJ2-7	CASSDLVTATYDQYF	TGTGCCAGCAGTGATCTCGTGACAGCGACCTACGACCAGTACTTC
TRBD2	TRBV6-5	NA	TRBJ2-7	CVSSTSGASYKQYF	TGTGTCAGCAGTACAAGCGGGGCCTCCTACAAGCAGTACTTC
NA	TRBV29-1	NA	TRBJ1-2	CSVVPYQSSGVDGHSF	TGCAGCGTTGTCCCCTATCAATCCTCGGGAGTAGATGGCCACAGCTTC
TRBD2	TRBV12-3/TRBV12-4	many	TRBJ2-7	CASSFWGGGEVGSYEQYF	TGTGCCAGCAGTTTTTGGGGGGGGGGGGAGGTCGGGTCCTACGAGCAGTACTTC
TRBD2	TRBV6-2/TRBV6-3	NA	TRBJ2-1	CASSPGLASTNEQFF	TGCGCCAGCAGTCCGGGACTAGCCAGTACCAATGAGCAGTTCTTC
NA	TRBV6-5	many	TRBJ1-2	CASSYTGEYGYTF	TGTGCCAGCAGTTACACAGGAGAATATGGCTACACCTTC
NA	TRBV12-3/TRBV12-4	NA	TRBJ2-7	CISSLGSTYEQYF	TGTATCAGCAGTTTGGGCAGCACCTACGAGCAGTACTTC
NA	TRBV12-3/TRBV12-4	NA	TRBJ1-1	CASSFHSTTGSVWGNTEAFF	TGTGCCAGCAGTTTTCACTCCACGACAGGCTCGGTTTGGGGGAACACTGAAGCTTTCTTT
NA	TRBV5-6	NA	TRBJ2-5	CASSLAVAVKTQYF	TGTGCTAGCAGCTTGGCCGTGGCAGTGAAGACCCAGTACTTC
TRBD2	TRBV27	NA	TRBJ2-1	CTSSSFPQSREGEQFF	TGTACCAGCAGTTCATTCCCACAATCCCGGGAGGGTGAGCAGTTCTTC
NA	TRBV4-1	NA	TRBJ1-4	CTSSQASQGYVEKLFF	TGCACCAGCAGCCAAGCTTCGCAGGGCTATGTTGAAAAACTGTTTTTT
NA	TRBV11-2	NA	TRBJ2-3	CVSNPRITHLVDTQYF	TGTGTCAGCAACCCCCGGATAACTCATCTGGTAGATACGCAGTATTTT
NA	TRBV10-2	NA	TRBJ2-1	CVSRSPGPSSHERLF	TGCGTCAGCAGGTCCCCGGGACCCTCTTCTCATGAGCGGTTGTTC
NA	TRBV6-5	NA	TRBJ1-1	CTSSTGDLGTEVFF	TGTACCAGCAGTACAGGAGACTTGGGCACTGAAGTTTTCTTT
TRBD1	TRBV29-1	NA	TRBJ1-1	CSGIVDRGNSEAFF	TGCAGCGGCATAGTCGACAGGGGGAACTCTGAAGCTTTCTTT
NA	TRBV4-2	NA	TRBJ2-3	CASSQAPGSVSDTQYF	TGTGCCAGCAGCCAGGCTCCAGGAAGCGTTTCAGATACGCAGTATTTC
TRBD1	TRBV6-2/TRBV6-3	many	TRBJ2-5	CASRRTGGRETQYF	TGTGCCAGCCGGAGGACAGGGGGCCGGGAGACCCAGTACTTC
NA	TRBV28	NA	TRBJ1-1	CASSLWSSYYTEALF	TGTGCCAGCAGTTTATGGTCCAGTTACTACACTGAAGCTCTCTTT
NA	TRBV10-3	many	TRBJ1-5	CAISEPGGQRVHQPQHF	TGTGCCATCAGTGAACCTGGCGGACAGCGAGTACATCAGCCCCAGCATTTT
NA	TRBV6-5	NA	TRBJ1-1	CASSTGDLSTEAFF	TGTGCCAGCAGTACAGGAGACTTGAGCACTGAGGCTTTCTTT
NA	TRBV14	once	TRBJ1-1	CASGQGPTGEAFF	TGTGCCAGCGGCCAAGGTCCCACAGGTGAAGCTTTCTTT
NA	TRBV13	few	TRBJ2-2	CASSSGLIGELFF	TGTGCCAGCAGCTCCGGACTTATCGGGGAGTTGTTTTTT
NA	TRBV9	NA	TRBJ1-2	CGSSVDRGNYGYIF	TGTGGCAGCAGCGTAGATCGTGGTAATTATGGCTACATCTTC
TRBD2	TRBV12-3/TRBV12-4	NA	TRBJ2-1	CASSWRGSEQFF	TGTGCCAGCAGTTGGCGGGGGAGTGAACAGTTCTTC
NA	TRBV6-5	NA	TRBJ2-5	CVSRHTRSETQYF	TGTGTCAGCAGACATACTAGATCCGAGACCCAGTACTTC
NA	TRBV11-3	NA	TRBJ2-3	CTSTSREVSTDMQYF	TGTACCAGCACCAGTCGGGAAGTAAGCACAGATATGCAGTATTTT
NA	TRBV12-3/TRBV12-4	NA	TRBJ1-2	CASCYGLYGYTF	TGTGCCAGCTGTTATGGGCTCTATGGCTACACCTTC
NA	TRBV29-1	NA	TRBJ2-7	CGVEEKGRGLIYEQYF	TGCGGCGTTGAAGAAAAAGGGAGAGGGTTGATATACGAGCAGTACTTC
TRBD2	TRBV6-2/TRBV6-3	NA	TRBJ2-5	CASSSIRLAESERKKEIHYF	TGTGCCAGCAGTTCCATCAGGCTAGCGGAATCCGAACGCAAAAAAGAGATCCACTACTTC
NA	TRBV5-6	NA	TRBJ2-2	CASNFRQTNTGEVFF	TGTGCCAGCAACTTTAGGCAAACGAACACCGGGGAGGTGTTTTTT
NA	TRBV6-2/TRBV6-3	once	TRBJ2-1	CASSQEGYEQFF	TGTGCCAGCTCCCAGGAAGGTTATGAGCAGTTCTTC